This T cell receptor beta chain was recovered during a study of shared clonotypes between healthy human individuals. The assay used deep level. Replicate sorted-subset PCRs were loaded with around 220 ng DNA, roughly 33,000 T cell genomes. This table comes from immunoSEQ multiplex PCR, and its TCRdb copy is limited to in-frame clones, with some not included. The sample has some 2,500,000 clones, under 95% seen once. Germline-derived CDR1 and CDR2 are SGHRS and YFSETQ. The CDR3 runs to 14 residues. V was shortened by 0 bases and J by 4 bases, with 10 bases between the two germline ends. Study-wide points: It was expected that sequencing depth would affect clonotype sharing among donors.

This clone was counted once. No antigen is known for it. From CD4+ cells came CD45RA+ naive and CD45RA-negative memory subsets. The clonotype was recovered from a man aged 18 to 29 in good health. Some clones in this sample may be carry-over from other donors' samples. This rearrangement joins TRBV5-1 to TRBJ1-1; no firm D call. Sequencing was carried out using naive CD4+ T cells from PBMCs. Sample subset: CD45RA+ positively selected. The CDR3 DNA sequence: TGCGCCAGCAGCTTGGGGCTAACAACCACTGAAGCTTTCTTT. Its protein is CASSLGLTTTEAFF.